This TCR beta chain was documented in a study of blood T cells in healthy people across ages. Whole-study context: Template switching picked up about one barcoded beta molecule for each two T cells.

Study-wide results and limits: Versus aged donors, long-lived donors had higher diversity and more naive CD4+ cells.

Sample-barcoded 5' priming and a J-beta primer mix drove a second PCR of roughly 7 to 11 cycles. A template-switch adaptor with 12 random nucleotides tagged each cDNA molecule. The yield of each sample was at least 2.5 million CDR3-containing paired-end reads. One entry per CDR3 protein, called by TCRdb with MiXCR from the 5' RACE reads. The table shows about 800,000 distinct CDR3 sequences, with 55% to 75% occurring only once. In its sample, this clonotype was seen once. The antigen remains undetermined. Per the germline V gene, CDR1 is DFQATT and CDR2 is SNEGSKA (reference sequence). CDR3 length equals 16 residues. J lost 3 bases, V lost 2 bases, and 9 bases had no gene match.

This clonotype was sampled from a man aged 25 to 40 in good health. The chain recombines TRBV20-1 with TRBJ2-3; 9 bases map to TRBD2. Source material: blood. In DNA, the CDR3 is TGCAGTGCTAGATCGTTTAGCGGGAGTAAAACAGATACGCAGTATTTT. As protein: CSARSFSGSKTDTQYF.